These T cell receptor beta chains were read from a single sample in a study of T cell repertoires in cytomegalovirus infection. One entry per CDR3 protein results from TCRdb running MiXCR on the reads. The table records under 120,000 distinct CDR3 sequences, under 55% of them present only once. No antigen is known for these receptors. This material consisted of CD8+ T cells from cultured PBMCs, taken from culture after CMV antigen stimulation. The receptors derive from a human donor in good health (CMV status not recorded). Some clones in this sample may be carry-over from other donors' samples. Both conserved end residues are part of each CDR3. D genes are given only for firm matches. The size entry is marked missing in some rows and otherwise reads once, few, many or a size class.

abundance,j_gene,v_gene,d_gene,CDR3aa,CDR3nt
few,TRBJ2-7,TRBV7-2,NA,CASSLASFGATEQYF,TGTGCCAGCAGCTTAGCTTCCTTTGGAGCTACCGAGCAGTACTTC
NA,TRBJ2-7,TRBV28,TRBD2,CASSLGTTSYEQYF,TGTGCCAGCAGTTTAGGGACTACGTCCTACGAGCAGTACTTC
few,TRBJ2-1,TRBV3-1,NA,CASSQENRDEQFF,TGTGCCAGCAGCCAAGAGAACAGGGATGAGCAGTTCTTC
NA,TRBJ2-1,TRBV12-3/TRBV12-4,NA,CASSPLSYNEQFF,TGTGCCAGCAGCCCTCTCTCCTACAATGAGCAGTTCTTC
NA,TRBJ1-5,TRBV19,NA,CASSVGTRGHQPQHF,TGTGCCAGTAGTGTCGGGACAAGGGGACACCAGCCCCAGCATTTT
NA,TRBJ2-7,TRBV2,TRBD1,CASSVPRDRASYEQYF,TGTGCCAGCAGTGTGCCCCGGGACAGGGCTTCCTACGAGCAGTACTTC
NA,TRBJ2-4,TRBV19,NA,CASSILALAKNIQYF,TGTGCCAGTAGTATCCTGGCCCTAGCCAAAAACATTCAGTACTTC
NA,TRBJ2-7,TRBV20-1,TRBD1,CSAREKFRGSYEQYF,TGCAGTGCTAGAGAGAAGTTCAGGGGGTCCTACGAGCAGTACTTC
NA,TRBJ1-2,TRBV7-9,NA,CASLPTGEAWGYTF,TGTGCCAGCCTCCCGACAGGCGAAGCGTGGGGCTACACCTTC
few,TRBJ2-7,TRBV19,NA,CASSMGTGIIYEQYF,TGTGCCAGTAGTATGGGAACAGGGATTATCTACGAGCAGTACTTC
few,TRBJ2-7,TRBV28,TRBD1,CGVMETGGLYEQYF,TGTGGGGTAATGGAGACAGGGGGCTTGTACGAGCAGTACTTC
few,TRBJ2-7,TRBV7-2,NA,CASSLVPGSYEQYF,TGTGCCAGCAGCTTAGTTCCAGGTTCCTACGAGCAGTACTTC